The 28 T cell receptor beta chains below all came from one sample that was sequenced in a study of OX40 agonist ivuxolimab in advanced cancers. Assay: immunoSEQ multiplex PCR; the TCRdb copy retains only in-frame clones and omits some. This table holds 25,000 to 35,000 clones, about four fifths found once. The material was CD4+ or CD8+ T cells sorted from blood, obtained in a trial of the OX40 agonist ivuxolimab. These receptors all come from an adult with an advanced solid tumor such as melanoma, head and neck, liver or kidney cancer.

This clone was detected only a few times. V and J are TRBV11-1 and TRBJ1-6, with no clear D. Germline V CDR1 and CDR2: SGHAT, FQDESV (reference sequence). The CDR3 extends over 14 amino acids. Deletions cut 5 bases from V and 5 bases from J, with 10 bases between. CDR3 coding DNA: TGTGCCAGCAGCCGCCTTGGTAATAATTCACCCCTCCACTTT. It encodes CASSRLGNNSPLHF.

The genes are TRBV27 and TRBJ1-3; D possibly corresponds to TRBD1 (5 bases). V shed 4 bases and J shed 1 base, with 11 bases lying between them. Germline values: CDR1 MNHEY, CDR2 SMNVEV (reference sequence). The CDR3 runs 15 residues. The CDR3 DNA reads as TGTGCCAGCAGTTCGGGACCCGGATCTGGAAACACCATATATTTT. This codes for CASSSGPGSGNTIYF.

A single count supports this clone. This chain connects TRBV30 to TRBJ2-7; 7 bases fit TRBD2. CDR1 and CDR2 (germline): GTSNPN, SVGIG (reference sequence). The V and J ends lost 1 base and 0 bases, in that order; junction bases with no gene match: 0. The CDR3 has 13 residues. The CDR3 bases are TGTGCCTGGAGTGGGACTAGCTCCTACGAGCAGTACTTC. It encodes CAWSGTSSYEQYF.

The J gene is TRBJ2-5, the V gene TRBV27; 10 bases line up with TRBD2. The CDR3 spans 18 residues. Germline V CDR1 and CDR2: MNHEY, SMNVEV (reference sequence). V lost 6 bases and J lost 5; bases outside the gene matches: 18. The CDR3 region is CASSRIGSGGPGWETQYF. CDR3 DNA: TGTGCCAGCAGCCGTATCGGTAGCGGGGGGCCCGGGTGGGAGACCCAGTACTTC.

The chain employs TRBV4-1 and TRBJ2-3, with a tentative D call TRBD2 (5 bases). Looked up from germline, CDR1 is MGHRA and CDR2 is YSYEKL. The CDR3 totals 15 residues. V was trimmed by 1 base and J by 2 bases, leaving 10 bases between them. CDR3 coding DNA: TGCGCCAGCAGCCAAGGGGAGACCCACACAGATACGCAGTATTTT. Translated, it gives CASSQGETHTDTQYF.

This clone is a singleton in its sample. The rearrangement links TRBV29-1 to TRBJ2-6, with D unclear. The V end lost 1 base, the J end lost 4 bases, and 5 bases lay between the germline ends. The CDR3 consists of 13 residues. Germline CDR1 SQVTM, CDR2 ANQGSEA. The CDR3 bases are TGCAGCGTTGAAGGGTTGGGGGCCAACGTCCTGACTTTC. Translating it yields CSVEGLGANVLTF.

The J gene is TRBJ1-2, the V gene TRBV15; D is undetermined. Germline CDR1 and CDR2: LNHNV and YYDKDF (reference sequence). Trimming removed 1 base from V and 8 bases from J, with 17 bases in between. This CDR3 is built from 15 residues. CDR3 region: CATSRGGQVAEGYTF. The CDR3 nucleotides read TGTGCCACCAGCAGAGGAGGCCAGGTCGCGGAAGGCTACACCTTC.

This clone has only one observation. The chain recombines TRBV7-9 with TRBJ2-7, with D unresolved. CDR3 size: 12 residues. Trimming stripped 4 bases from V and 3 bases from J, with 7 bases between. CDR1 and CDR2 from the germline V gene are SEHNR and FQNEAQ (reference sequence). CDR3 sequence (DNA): TGTGCCAGCAGCTCAAGCATCTACGAGCAGTACTTC. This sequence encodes CASSSSIYEQYF.

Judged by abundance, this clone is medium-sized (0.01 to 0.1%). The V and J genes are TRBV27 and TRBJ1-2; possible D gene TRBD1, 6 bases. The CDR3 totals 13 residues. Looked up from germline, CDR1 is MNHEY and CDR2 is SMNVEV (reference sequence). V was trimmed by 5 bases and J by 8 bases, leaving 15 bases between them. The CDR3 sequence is CASSPGGPGGYTF. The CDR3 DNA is TGTGCCAGCAGTCCGGGGGGGCCAGGAGGCTACACCTTC.

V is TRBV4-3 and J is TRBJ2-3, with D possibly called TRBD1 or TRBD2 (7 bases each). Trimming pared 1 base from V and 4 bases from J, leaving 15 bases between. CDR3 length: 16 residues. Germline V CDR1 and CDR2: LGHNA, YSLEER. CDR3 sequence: CASSQGVAGGADTQYF. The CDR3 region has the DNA TGCGCCAGCAGCCAAGGTGTGGCAGGGGGGGCAGATACGCAGTATTTT.

CDR3 nucleotide sequence: TGTGCCAGCAGTGAAGCGGGGGAGGGGACCGGGGAGCTGTTTTTT. This encodes CASSEAGEGTGELFF. The rearrangement uses TRBV6-4 and TRBJ2-2; 8 positions agree with TRBD2. The V and J ends lost 3 bases and 5 bases, in that order; junction bases with no gene match: 5. Looked up from germline, CDR1 is MRHNA and CDR2 is SNTAGT. The CDR3 extends over 15 amino acids.

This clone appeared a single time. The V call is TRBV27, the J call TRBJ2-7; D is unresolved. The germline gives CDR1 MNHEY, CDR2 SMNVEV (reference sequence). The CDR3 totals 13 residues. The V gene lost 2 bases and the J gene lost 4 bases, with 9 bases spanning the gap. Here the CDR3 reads CASSLRNGYEQYF. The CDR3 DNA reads TGTGCCAGCAGTTTAAGGAACGGGTACGAGCAGTACTTC.

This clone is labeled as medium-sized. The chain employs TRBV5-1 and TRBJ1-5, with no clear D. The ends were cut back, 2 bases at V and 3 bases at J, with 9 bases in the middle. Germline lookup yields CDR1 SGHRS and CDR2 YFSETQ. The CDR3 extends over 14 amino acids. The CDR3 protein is CASSLDGYNQPQHF. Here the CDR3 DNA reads TGCGCCAGCAGCTTAGACGGTTACAATCAGCCCCAGCATTTT.

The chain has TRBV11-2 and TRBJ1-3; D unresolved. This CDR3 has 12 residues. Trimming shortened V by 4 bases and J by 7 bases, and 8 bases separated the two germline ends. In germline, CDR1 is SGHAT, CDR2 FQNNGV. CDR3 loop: CASSSEGNTIYF. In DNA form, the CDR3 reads TGTGCCAGCAGCTCAGAAGGGAACACCATATATTTT.

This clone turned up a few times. CDR3 sequence (DNA): TGTGCCAGCTCACCACCCTCGGGGATACTTACCTACGAGCAGTACTTC. The encoded protein is CASSPPSGILTYEQYF. This rearrangement joins TRBV18 to TRBJ2-7, with D possibly being TRBD2 (5 bases). There are 16 residues in the CDR3. CDR1 is KGHSH, CDR2 LQKENI, per germline. V was pared by 0 bases and J by 2 bases, with 14 bases between.

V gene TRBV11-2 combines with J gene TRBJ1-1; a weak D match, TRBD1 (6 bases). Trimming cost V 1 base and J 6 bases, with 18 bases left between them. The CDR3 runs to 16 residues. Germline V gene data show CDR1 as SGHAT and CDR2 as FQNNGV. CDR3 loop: CASSLAGAVISAEAFF. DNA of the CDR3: TGTGCCAGCAGCTTAGCAGGGGCGGTGATCTCGGCTGAAGCTTTCTTT.

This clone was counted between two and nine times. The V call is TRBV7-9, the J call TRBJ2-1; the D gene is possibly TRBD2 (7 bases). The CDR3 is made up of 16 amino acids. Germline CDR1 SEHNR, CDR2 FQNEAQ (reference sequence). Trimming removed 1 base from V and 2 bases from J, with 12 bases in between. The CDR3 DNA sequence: TGTGCCAGCAGCTTAGAAGGGGGGGCAGCCTACAATGAGCAGTTCTTC. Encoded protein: CASSLEGGAAYNEQFF. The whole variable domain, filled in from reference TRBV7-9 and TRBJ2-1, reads DTGVSQNPRHKITKRGQNVTFRCDPISEHNRLYWYRQTLGQGPEFLTYFQNEAQLEKSRLLSDRFSAERPKGSFSTLEIQRTEQGDSAMYLCASSLEGGAAYNEQFFGPGTRLTVL.

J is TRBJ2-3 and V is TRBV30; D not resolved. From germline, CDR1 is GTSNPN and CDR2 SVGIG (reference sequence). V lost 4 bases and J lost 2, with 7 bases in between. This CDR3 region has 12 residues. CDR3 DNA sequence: TGTGCCTGGACAGGAGACACAGATACGCAGTATTTT. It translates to CAWTGDTDTQYF.

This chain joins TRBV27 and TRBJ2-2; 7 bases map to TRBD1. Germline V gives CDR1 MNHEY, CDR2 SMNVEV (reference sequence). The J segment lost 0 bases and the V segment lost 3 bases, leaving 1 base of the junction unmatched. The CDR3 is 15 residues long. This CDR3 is CASSFGTANTGELFF. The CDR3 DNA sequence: TGTGCCAGCAGTTTCGGGACAGCGAACACCGGGGAGCTGTTTTTT.

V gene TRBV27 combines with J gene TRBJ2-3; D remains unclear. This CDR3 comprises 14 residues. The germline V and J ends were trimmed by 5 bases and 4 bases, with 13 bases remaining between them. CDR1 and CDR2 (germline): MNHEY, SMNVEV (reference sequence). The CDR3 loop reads CASSLNEESDTQYF. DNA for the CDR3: TGTGCCAGCAGTCTGAACGAGGAGTCAGATACGCAGTATTTT.

The CDR3 spells CASSLHRTDTQYF. The CDR3, as DNA: TGTGCCAGCAGCTTGCACAGGACAGATACGCAGTATTTT. This chain joins TRBV5-5 and TRBJ2-3, with D possibly TRBD1 on 5 matching bases. V dropped 1 base and J dropped 3 bases, with 6 bases sitting between them. CDR3 size: 13 residues. Germline values: CDR1 SGHKS, CDR2 YYEKEE (reference sequence).

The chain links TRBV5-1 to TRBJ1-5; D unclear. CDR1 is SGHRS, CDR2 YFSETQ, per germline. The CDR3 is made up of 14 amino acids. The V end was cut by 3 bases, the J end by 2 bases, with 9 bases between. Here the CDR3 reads CASSSTGGNQPQHF. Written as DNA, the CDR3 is TGCGCCAGCAGCTCGACCGGGGGCAATCAGCCCCAGCATTTT.

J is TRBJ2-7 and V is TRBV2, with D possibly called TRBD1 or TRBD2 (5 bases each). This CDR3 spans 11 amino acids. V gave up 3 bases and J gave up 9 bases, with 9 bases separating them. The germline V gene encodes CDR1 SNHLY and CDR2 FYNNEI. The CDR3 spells CASSDIGGQYF. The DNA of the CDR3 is TGTGCCAGCAGTGATATTGGGGGGCAGTACTTC.

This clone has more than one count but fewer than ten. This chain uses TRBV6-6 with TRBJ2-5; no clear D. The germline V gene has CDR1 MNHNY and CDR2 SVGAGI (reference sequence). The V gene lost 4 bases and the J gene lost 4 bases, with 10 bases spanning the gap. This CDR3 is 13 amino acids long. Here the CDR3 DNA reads TGTGCCAGCAGTTCGGCCGCTCTAGAGACCCAGTACTTC. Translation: CASSSAALETQYF.

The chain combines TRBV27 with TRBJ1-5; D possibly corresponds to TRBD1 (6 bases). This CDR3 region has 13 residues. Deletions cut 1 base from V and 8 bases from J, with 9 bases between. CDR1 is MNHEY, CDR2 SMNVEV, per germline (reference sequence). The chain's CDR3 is CASSLWGGKPQHF. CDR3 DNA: TGTGCCAGCAGTTTATGGGGGGGCAAGCCCCAGCATTTT.

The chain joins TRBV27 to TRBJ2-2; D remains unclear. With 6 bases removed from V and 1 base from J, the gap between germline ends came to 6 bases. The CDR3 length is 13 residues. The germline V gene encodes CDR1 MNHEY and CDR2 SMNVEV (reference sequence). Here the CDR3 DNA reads TGTGCCAGCAGCTTGATGAACACCGGGGAGCTGTTTTTT. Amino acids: CASSLMNTGELFF.

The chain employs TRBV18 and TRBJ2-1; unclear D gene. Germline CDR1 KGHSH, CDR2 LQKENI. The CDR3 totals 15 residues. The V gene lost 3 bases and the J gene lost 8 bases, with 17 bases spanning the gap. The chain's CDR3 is CASSPGTSDWDEQFF. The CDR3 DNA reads TGTGCCAGCTCACCGGGCACGTCAGACTGGGATGAGCAGTTCTTC.

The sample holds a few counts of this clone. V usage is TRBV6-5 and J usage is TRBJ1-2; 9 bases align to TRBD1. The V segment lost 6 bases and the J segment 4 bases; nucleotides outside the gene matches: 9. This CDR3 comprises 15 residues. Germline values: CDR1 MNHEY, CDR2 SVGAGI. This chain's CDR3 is CASSHGTGNPYGYTF. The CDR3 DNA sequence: TGTGCCAGCAGCCACGGGACAGGGAACCCCTATGGCTACACCTTC.